These 17 T cell receptor beta chains were sequenced from one sample in a study of cytomegalovirus exposure and HLA in healthy donors. The PCR was carried out with 60 Vbeta primers and 13 Jbeta primers. Method: immunoSEQ multiplex PCR; TCRdb's copy keeps in-frame clones and lacks some. The table lists approximately 150,000 clones, just under 85% of them singletons. Sample: PBMCs. These receptors all come from a woman between 40 and 55 years old in good health and CMV-seronegative.

About this clone itself: At the DNA level, this CDR3 is encoded by other sequences in the same sample as well. V gene TRBV27 combines with J gene TRBJ2-1; possibly TRBD1 for D (5 bases). V lost 4 bases and J 0 bases, leaving 16 bases between the germline ends. This CDR3 is built from 17 residues. In germline, CDR1 is MNHEY, CDR2 SMNVEV (reference sequence). CDR3 nucleotide sequence: TGTGCCAGCAGTTCTAGACAGAGAGCCAACTCCTACAATGAGCAGTTCTTC. It specifies CASSSRQRANSYNEQFF.

Here the CDR3 reads CASSLAPSTDTQYF. The CDR3 DNA reads TGTGCCAGCAGCTTAGCCCCTAGCACAGATACGCAGTATTTT. The genes are TRBV7-7 and TRBJ2-3, with D unresolved. The CDR3 extends over 14 amino acids. V shed 0 bases and J shed 0 bases, with 4 bases lying between them. Germline CDR1 is SSHAT and CDR2 is FNYEAQ (reference sequence).

The rearrangement joins TRBV6-5 to TRBJ2-5, with TRBD2 matching 9 bases. Unmatched junction bases numbered 6, after V lost 11 bases and J lost 5 bases. Germline CDR1 reads MNHEY; CDR2 reads SVGAGI. The CDR3 sequence is 12 residues long. The CDR3 loop reads CAVRGGAETQYF. The CDR3 DNA sequence: TGTGCCGTGCGCGGGGGGGCGGAGACCCAGTACTTC.

V is TRBV6-5 and J is TRBJ1-5; perhaps TRBD1 as D (5 bases). The V end lost 3 bases, the J end lost 7 bases, and 10 bases lay between the germline ends. The CDR3 runs 13 residues. Per germline, CDR1 MNHEY and CDR2 SVGAGI. The CDR3 reads CASSYGEGQPQHF. In nucleotides, the CDR3 is TGTGCCAGCAGTTATGGGGAGGGGCAGCCCCAGCATTTT.

The chain joins TRBV11-1 to TRBJ2-2, with 7 bases fitting TRBD2. This CDR3 contains 18 residues. V lost 0 bases and J lost 3; bases outside the gene matches: 10. Germline values: CDR1 SGHAT, CDR2 FQDESV (reference sequence). Here the CDR3 DNA reads TGTGCCAGCAGCTTAGCTTCGTGGGCTAGCGGACACACCGGGGAGCTGTTTTTT. Its protein product is CASSLASWASGHTGELFF.

The chain links TRBV5-1 to TRBJ2-1, with D perhaps matching TRBD2 (5 bases). The CDR3 extends over 15 amino acids. Trimming shortened V by 0 bases and J by 6 bases, and 13 bases separated the two germline ends. Germline V gene data show CDR1 as SGHRS and CDR2 as YFSETQ. The CDR3: CASSLVGNTCNEQFF. The CDR3 DNA reads TGCGCCAGCAGCTTGGTCGGGAACACCTGCAATGAGCAGTTCTTC.

This sequence joins TRBV4-2 and TRBJ2-1; 7 positions agree with TRBD2. There are 14 residues in the CDR3. The germline CDR1 and CDR2 sequences are LGHNA and YNFKEQ. Trimming cost V 5 bases and J 5 bases; bases outside gene matches: 6. The CDR3 nucleotides read TGTGCCAGCAGCAGGCGGGAGACAAACAATGAGCAGTTCTTC. Residues: CASSRRETNNEQFF.

This chain links TRBV5-1 with TRBJ2-7; 9 nucleotides line up with TRBD2. This CDR3 has 12 amino acids. In germline, CDR1 is SGHRS, CDR2 YFSETQ. Trimming removed 6 bases from V and 5 bases from J; junction bases left unmatched: 3. CDR3 in DNA: TGCGCCAGCACTAGCGGGATTGACGAGCAGTACTTC. It codes for CASTSGIDEQYF.

This chain links TRBV15 with TRBJ2-1, with 7 bases matching TRBD2. After removal of 1 base from V and 9 bases from J, the junction contained 6 bases not matched to a gene. The CDR3 consists of 14 residues. The germline V gene has CDR1 LNHNV and CDR2 YYDKDF (reference sequence). The CDR3 loop is CATSRGTSFSEQFF. In DNA, the CDR3 is TGTGCCACCAGCAGAGGGACTAGTTTTAGTGAGCAGTTCTTC.

This sequence joins TRBV5-6 and TRBJ2-7; 9 positions agree with TRBD1. V gave up 4 bases and J gave up 2 bases; unmatched junction bases: 16. The CDR3 has 18 residues. CDR1 SGHDT and CDR2 YYEEEE come from the germline V gene. The CDR3 is CASSPRIIRTGAPYEQYF. CDR3 DNA sequence: TGTGCCAGCAGCCCACGGATAATTCGGACAGGGGCACCCTACGAGCAGTACTTC.

The J gene is TRBJ2-3, the V gene TRBV29-1; the match to TRBD2 covers 7 bases. Germline loops: CDR1 SQVTM, CDR2 ANQGSEA. The CDR3 runs to 15 residues. V lost 4 bases, J lost 4 bases, and 11 bases stayed unmatched. DNA of the CDR3: TGCAGCGTTGCCGGGACTACACCTATGGCAGATACGCAGTATTTT. This translates into CSVAGTTPMADTQYF.

The V call is TRBV5-1, the J call TRBJ2-7; TRBD1 aligns across 11 bases. The trim removed 4 bases at V and 3 bases at J, leaving 3 bases unmatched. The V gene's germline CDR1 is SGHRS and CDR2 YFSETQ. The CDR3 runs to 14 residues. The chain's CDR3 is CASSGGQGGYEQYF. For the CDR3, the DNA is TGCGCCAGCAGCGGGGGACAGGGGGGCTACGAGCAGTACTTC.

This chain uses TRBV4-1 with TRBJ2-7; possible D gene TRBD1, 6 bases. Per the germline V gene, CDR1 is MGHRA and CDR2 is YSYEKL. V was shortened by 2 bases and J by 0 bases, with 8 bases between the two germline ends. The CDR3 is made up of 14 amino acids. The CDR3 DNA is TGCGCCAGCAGCCAAAGGACAGTCTCCTACGAGCAGTACTTC. Translating it yields CASSQRTVSYEQYF.

The genes are TRBV5-6 and TRBJ2-3; D is unclear. V was clipped by 2 bases and J by 4 bases, with 5 bases between them. From germline, CDR1 is SGHDT and CDR2 YYEEEE. The CDR3 length is 12 residues. The CDR3 nucleotides are TGTGCCAGCAGCTTTTCTCCAGATACGCAGTATTTT. Its translation is CASSFSPDTQYF. Full variable domain (rest looked up from reference TRBV5-6 and TRBJ2-3): DAGVTQSPTHLIKTRGQQVTLRCSPKSGHDTVSWYQQALGQGPQFIFQYYEEEERQRGNFPDRFSGHQFPNYSSELNVNALLLGDSALYLCASSFSPDTQYFGPGTRLTVL.

This chain links TRBV9 with TRBJ2-5, with 10 bases fitting TRBD1. Germline values: CDR1 SGDLS, CDR2 YYNGEE. The CDR3 has 17 amino acids. V lost 0 bases, J lost 2 bases, and 7 bases stayed unmatched. The CDR3 DNA follows: TGTGCCAGCAGCGTAGGGGCCGGGACAGGGGTTCAAGAGACCCAGTACTTC. Translation: CASSVGAGTGVQETQYF.

This clone was seen more than once but under ten times. The V call is TRBV6-5, the J call TRBJ2-7; TRBD2 agrees at 15 bases. The CDR3 runs to 14 residues. V dropped 9 bases and J dropped 4; count of bases not matched to a gene: 4. The germline CDR1 and CDR2 sequences are MNHEY and SVGAGI. CDR3 amino acids: CASGLAGGTYEQYF. Here the CDR3 DNA reads TGTGCCAGTGGACTAGCGGGAGGGACATACGAGCAGTACTTC.

This chain joins TRBV7-3 and TRBJ2-5; weak D call: TRBD2 (5 bases). This CDR3 has 14 amino acids. CDR1 is SGHTA and CDR2 is FQGTGA in the germline V gene. Trimming shortened V by 4 bases and J by 5 bases, and 14 bases separated the two germline ends. CDR3 residues: CASSSYGPGETQYF. CDR3 in DNA: TGTGCCAGCAGCTCCTATGGGCCGGGGGAGACCCAGTACTTC. The full variable domain, its missing parts supplied by reference TRBV7-3 and TRBJ2-5, is GAGVSQTPSNKVTEKGKYVELRCDPISGHTALYWYRQSLGQGPEFLIYFQGTGAADDSGLPNDRFFAVRPEGSVSTLKIQRTERGDSAVYLCASSSYGPGETQYFGPGTRLLVL.